A selection of T cell receptor beta chains follows, all from one sample in a study of blood T cell repertoires in COVID-19. Data came from immunoSEQ multiplex PCR; TCRdb stores just in-frame clones and leaves some out. Seen here are about 200,000 clones, under 90% observed once, and the top ten hold around 4.2%. Sequenced material: PBMCs or T cells enriched from blood (not recorded which). The source is a woman in her twenties or thirties with acute COVID-19. Both conserved end residues are part of each CDR3. Each record gives: J gene, V gene, CDR3 protein.

TRBJ2-7	TRBV18	CASSPNPDRPYEQYF
TRBJ1-2	TRBV19	CASSIGTGDGYTF
TRBJ1-5	TRBV30	CAWSPPDRDNQPQHF
TRBJ1-2	TRBV28	CASSWDRAVYGYTF
TRBJ2-6	TRBV6-6	CASSRTGTGVPGANVLTF
TRBJ1-5	TRBV28	CAILQGSNQPQHF
TRBJ2-5	TRBV5-1	CASSLGVIQETQYF
TRBJ1-5	TRBV6-2/TRBV6-3	CASSYETRDNQPQHF
TRBJ1-6	TRBV6-5	CASSYLYPRDPSPLHF
TRBJ2-3	TRBV6-1	CASSDRGGVPDTQYF
TRBJ1-2	TRBV19	CASSILQALTYGYTF
TRBJ1-2	TRBV12-3/TRBV12-4	CASRDRDGYTF
TRBJ1-3	TRBV7-2	CASSLASAGTPGNTIYF
TRBJ1-2	TRBV7-2	CASSSRPGLYGYTF
TRBJ2-7	TRBV3-1/TRBV3-2	CARPGQGALYEQYF
TRBJ1-5	TRBV7-2	CASSLRGGQPQHF
TRBJ2-1	TRBV10-3	CAIGGDTDNEQFF
TRBJ2-6	TRBV10-3	CAISEVEKVLTF
TRBJ2-3	TRBV11-3	CASSSGLIPTDTQYF
TRBJ2-1	TRBV27	CASSLRGGSNNEQFF
TRBJ1-1	TRBV29-1	CSSKGVNTEAFF
TRBJ2-1	TRBV10-3	CATRGERGPPGNEQFF
TRBJ1-1	TRBV10-2	CASSDVDRNTEAFF
TRBJ1-1	TRBV7-3	CASSSQDTEAFF
TRBJ2-1	TRBV29-1	CSVEAVQGAAVGQFF
TRBJ2-3	TRBV11-2	CASSPWGGSTDTQYF
TRBJ2-2	TRBV5-4	CASTVAGLNTGELFF
TRBJ1-6	TRBV30	CAWTGSRNSPLHF
TRBJ1-6	TRBV5-4	CASSLGTGVNSPLHF
TRBJ1-2	TRBV30	CAWRGDRGFHGYTF
TRBJ2-1	TRBV18	CASSLPGQGRNEQFF
TRBJ1-1	TRBV27	CASSSPTVGNTEAFF
TRBJ2-5	TRBV28	CASSNLAGAQETQYF
TRBJ1-4	TRBV30	CAWSGTGLEKLFF
TRBJ1-2	TRBV11-2	CASSLDAPKGQRYGYTF
TRBJ1-2	TRBV28	CASSLWGGYGYTF
TRBJ2-1	TRBV5-1	CASSLDRGYEQFF
TRBJ2-7	TRBV2	CASIGAGESYEQYF
TRBJ1-2	TRBV4-1	CASSQVGRDYGYTF
TRBJ2-7	TRBV10-3	CAISPMSRGRGEQYF
TRBJ1-2	TRBV5-4	CASSQPSGGTPGYTF
TRBJ1-1	TRBV10-3	CAIRGRQGDTEAFF
TRBJ1-5	TRBV14	CASSPCVGGDQPQHF
TRBJ2-6	TRBV2	CASSGGSGANVLTF
TRBJ2-3	TRBV19	CASSIVLAADTQYF
TRBJ1-3	TRBV3-1/TRBV3-2	CASSWDRRSGNTIYF
TRBJ1-2	TRBV30	CAWSPDRGSYGYTF
TRBJ1-4	TRBV12-5	CASGLSGQGSGGTNEKLFF
TRBJ1-5	TRBV28	CASRPDRLNQPQHF
TRBJ2-3	TRBV7-6	CASSLGLFNTQYF
TRBJ2-7	TRBV2	CASSERYAGYSYEQYF
TRBJ1-1	TRBV7-2	CASSLEGQGLATEAFF
TRBJ2-6	TRBV7-2	CASSLQGNGANVLTF
TRBJ2-3	TRBV27	CASSLTGTGDTQYF
TRBJ2-2	TRBV5-6	CASSYLANTGELFF
TRBJ1-1	TRBV6-5	CASSYSRAPDTEAFF
TRBJ1-5	TRBV9	CASSNRTGNQPQHF
TRBJ1-1	TRBV25-1	CASSEVGRGTEAFF
TRBJ2-3	TRBV5-1	CASSLQGGGTDTQYF
TRBJ1-6	TRBV4-1	CASSQNRGGYSPLHF